The T cell receptor beta chain described here comes from a study of cytomegalovirus exposure and HLA in healthy donors. 13 Jbeta primers and 60 Vbeta primers were used for the PCR. Produced via immunoSEQ multiplex PCR; TCRdb's table is partial and in-frame only. The sample shows over 95,000 clones, over 65% of them seen only once. The ends were cut back, 6 bases at V and 0 bases at J, with 6 bases in the middle. The CDR3 extends over 14 amino acids. Germline-derived CDR1 and CDR2 are MDHEN and SYDVKM. Sequenced input: PBMCs. The genes are TRBV28 and TRBJ1-6; D remains unclear. The clonotype originates from a man in his forties in good health and CMV-seronegative. The CDR3 loop reads CASRGSSYNSPLHF. The CDR3 DNA is TGTGCCAGCAGGGGCAGCTCCTATAATTCACCCCTCCACTTT.